The 6 T cell receptor beta chains in this list originate from one sample, sequenced in a study of control samples from healthy donors and cancer patients. TCRdb's copy holds only in-frame clones and misses some; the assay was immunoSEQ multiplex PCR. The sample shows about 140,000 clones, 94% of them seen only once. Sequenced input: blood. These receptors all stem from a middle-aged man in good health.

This rearrangement joins TRBV28 to TRBJ2-2; 10 bases map to TRBD1. This CDR3 has 16 residues. V gave up 6 bases and J gave up 3 bases; unmatched junction bases: 7. The germline gives CDR1 MDHEN, CDR2 SYDVKM. CDR3: CASSKAGQGYTGELFF. The CDR3 nucleotides are TGTGCCAGCAGCAAGGCGGGACAGGGGTACACCGGGGAGCTGTTTTTT.

The V and J genes are TRBV15 and TRBJ1-2; D not certain. The CDR3 has 14 residues. The V gene lost 5 bases and the J gene lost 4 bases, with 14 bases spanning the gap. Germline values: CDR1 LNHNV, CDR2 YYDKDF (reference sequence). The CDR3 region has the DNA TGTGCCACCAGCTCGCGCCTGGGCGTCTATGGCTACACCTTC. It yields the protein CATSSRLGVYGYTF.

This chain connects TRBV5-5 to TRBJ1-3; no clear D gene. Germline CDR1 is SGHKS and CDR2 is YYEKEE (reference sequence). The ends were cut back, 0 bases at V and 6 bases at J, with 10 bases in the middle. The length of the CDR3 is 14 residues. The CDR3 reads CASSLGPILNTIYF. The DNA for the CDR3 is TGTGCCAGCAGCTTGGGGCCGATACTAAACACCATATATTTT.

This chain uses TRBV15 with TRBJ2-1; perhaps D is TRBD1 or TRBD2 (6 bases each). Germline CDR1 LNHNV, CDR2 YYDKDF (reference sequence). The CDR3 totals 15 residues. V was clipped by 5 bases and J by 5 bases, with 16 bases between them. The DNA of the CDR3 is TGTGCCACCAGCGCAGGAACAGGGAGGCACAATGAGCAGTTCTTC. Translation: CATSAGTGRHNEQFF.

This chain uses TRBV6-5 with TRBJ1-5, with 7 bases aligning to TRBD1. Germline CDR1 and CDR2: MNHEY and SVGAGI. The CDR3 sequence is 15 residues long. Trimming took 6 bases from V and 2 from J; bases not matched to a gene: 7. The CDR3 is CASSAGTARNQPQHF. The CDR3 region has the DNA TGTGCCAGCAGCGCCGGGACAGCGCGCAATCAGCCCCAGCATTTT.

The chain is built from TRBV6-6 and TRBJ2-1, with TRBD2 as a possible D gene (6 bases). CDR1 and CDR2 (germline): MNHNY, SVGAGI (reference sequence). The length of the CDR3 is 16 residues. V was clipped by 2 bases and J by 2 bases, with 13 bases between them. For the CDR3, the DNA is TGTGCCAGCAGTTACGGGGGGATACCGCCCTACAATGAGCAGTTCTTC. It is translated as CASSYGGIPPYNEQFF.